The source of this T cell receptor beta chain is a study of molecular identifiers for immune sequencing clone quantification. Study-level results: Underestimated sizes of highly expanded clones could result from identical TCR molecules that share a barcode. Researchers reportedly could pick up spiked Jurkat TCR RNA from one cell mixed into about a million naive cells.

Listed TCR primers, together with previously described methods, were used for the bulk TCR libraries. TCRdb re-derived calls from the PCR reads in MiXCR, one entry per CDR3 protein. Here the sample spans about 640,000 distinct CDR3 sequences, 20% being singletons. The CDR3 totals 17 residues. CDR1 is LGHNA, CDR2 YSLEER, per germline. As for this clonotype: Its antigen is unidentified. At one end the junction does not follow the germline gene, possibly because of a read error.

Source material: naive CD8+ T cells from blood, with Jurkat cell RNA spiked in. Regarding subset: FACS-sorted CD8+CD4-CCR7+CD45RA+ naive T cells. The receptor was isolated from a human donor in good health. Some libraries in this study had Jurkat cell RNA spiked in. This chain connects TRBV4-3 to TRBJ2-2; 11 bases fit TRBD1. In DNA form, the CDR3 reads TGCGCCGGCAGCCAAGCGGTGGACAGGGGGCTAAACGGGGAGCTGTTTTTT. It yields the protein CAGSQAVDRGLNGELFF.